The T cell receptor (beta chain) described here comes from a study of T cells after posttransplantation cyclophosphamide. The V gene end was trimmed by 7 bases and the J gene end by 2 bases; junction bases not matched to a gene: 8. Germline CDR1 is LNHDA and CDR2 is SQIVND (reference sequence). The CDR3 loop spans 15 amino acids. Cyclophosphamide on days +3 and +4 followed busulfan-fludarabine conditioning and a marrow graft. Worth noting for this clone: What it binds is not known.

Produced via immunoSEQ multiplex PCR; TCRdb's table is partial and in-frame only. The sample records roughly 11,000 clones, over 80% being singletons. Broader study findings: Later blood repertoires were often dominated by clones from the donor CD8+ memory compartment. After PTCy, TRB diversity resembled that of CNI/methotrexate controls. Blood and skin or GI T cell repertoires showed limited TRB overlap.

The specimen was PBMCs, collected after allogeneic stem cell transplant with posttransplant cyclophosphamide. The clonotype originates from a female patient in her thirties or forties who received an allogeneic stem cell transplant from an unrelated donor, was CMV-positive, and had no GVHD. Some T cells here may be from the graft donor. The rearrangement uses TRBV19 and TRBJ2-7; TRBD1 agrees at 10 bases. CDR3 sequence: CASNARDRGAYEQYF. For the CDR3, the DNA is TGTGCCAGTAACGCCCGGGACAGGGGTGCCTACGAGCAGTACTTC.